The sequence of this TCR beta chain was determined in a study of blood T cells in healthy people across ages. General study findings and limits: Diversity of TCR beta per million T cells declined in a roughly linear way with age. Donor CMV status, an unknown factor, possibly confounded changes in expanded clonotypes.

Details on this clonotype: Its antigen remains unknown.

For the second PCR, which ran for roughly 7 to 11 cycles, a sample-barcoded 5' primer and a J-beta primer mix were used. Each CDR3 protein is one row after TCRdb ran MiXCR on the 5' RACE reads. The data contain 700,000 or so distinct CDR3 sequences, 40% to 50% of them singletons. What was sequenced was blood. The TCR was taken from a man older than 75 in good health.

Written as DNA, the CDR3 is TGTGCCAGCAGTGACGACAGGGTACAAGAGACCCAGTACTTC. This encodes CASSDDRVQETQYF. The chain uses TRBV6-2 or TRBV6-3 and TRBJ2-5; TRBD1 aligns across 7 bases. The germline gives CDR1 MNHEY, CDR2 SVGEGT. CDR3 length equals 14 residues. The V and J ends lost 5 bases and 2 bases, in that order; junction bases with no gene match: 5.